Following are 14 T cell receptor beta chains from one sample sequenced in a study of TIL therapy for anti-PD-1-resistant metastatic lung cancer. Specified time point: pre-treatment sample, taken before nivolumab and TIL therapy. Most excised metastases sampled were pleural nodules or supraclavicular lymph nodes. The libraries were made with immunoSEQ v3. Libraries were prepared by immunoSEQ multiplex PCR; TCRdb keeps only in-frame clonotypes and omits some of them. The table lists about 95,000 clones, roughly 65% of them singletons. The sample was tumor tissue, taken at baseline. The receptors shown here come from a person between 30 and 79 years old with non-small cell lung cancer.

This rearrangement joins TRBV28 to TRBJ2-5; D is possibly TRBD2 (6 bases). The V end was cut by 6 bases, the J end by 5 bases, with 19 bases between. This CDR3 contains 15 residues. Germline V lookup: CDR1 MDHEN, CDR2 SYDVKM. The DNA for the CDR3 is TGTGCCAGCAGATCCCGCCTGGGGAGGTCGGAGACCCAGTACTTC. It codes for CASRSRLGRSETQYF.

This clone was counted only a few times. CDR3 residues: CASSTGTSGRASTDTQYF. Here the CDR3 DNA reads TGTGCCAGCAGCACGGGGACTAGCGGGAGAGCTAGCACAGATACGCAGTATTTT. The rearrangement joins TRBV9 to TRBJ2-3; 14 bases align to TRBD2. Germline CDR1 SGDLS, CDR2 YYNGEE. V was pared by 4 bases and J by 0 bases, with 7 bases of the junction left unmatched. The CDR3 length is 18 residues. Together with reference TRBV9 and TRBJ2-3, the CDR3 gives the full variable domain: DSGVTQTPKHLITATGQRVTLRCSPRSGDLSVYWYQQSLDQGLQFLIQYYNGEERAKGNILERFSAQQFPDLHSELNLSSLELGDSALYFCASSTGTSGRASTDTQYFGPGTRLTVL.

Concerning this clone: The germline gene is not matched at one end of the junction; a read error may be the cause. This chain joins TRBV15 and TRBJ2-2; possibly TRBD1 for D (7 bases). The CDR3 is made up of 13 amino acids. CDR1 and CDR2 from the germline V gene are LNHNV and YYDKDF (reference sequence). CDR3 residues: CATSRAGGPPSDF. CDR3 sequence (DNA): TGTGCCACCAGCAGAGCAGGGGGGCCCCCATCGGATTTT.

This clone was picked up a small number of times. J is TRBJ1-1 and V is TRBV6-6, with D perhaps TRBD1 (5 bases). This CDR3 is built from 14 residues. With 4 bases removed from V and 2 bases from J, the gap between germline ends came to 11 bases. CDR1 MNHNY and CDR2 SVGAGI come from the germline V gene (reference sequence). This chain's CDR3 is CASSFLGGNTEAFF. The DNA for the CDR3 is TGTGCCAGCAGTTTCCTCGGGGGAAACACTGAAGCTTTCTTT.

The rearrangement uses TRBV5-1 and TRBJ2-7; TRBD2 is a possible D gene (6 bases). In germline, CDR1 is SGHRS, CDR2 YFSETQ. V lost 4 bases to trimming and J lost 6 bases, with 23 bases between them. The CDR3 runs to 16 residues. The CDR3 sequence: CASSPRVGGTTSEQYF. The DNA of the CDR3 is TGCGCCAGCAGCCCCCGGGTGGGAGGCACTACGAGCGAGCAGTACTTC. The complete variable domain, with remaining parts taken from reference TRBV5-1 and TRBJ2-7, reads KAGVTQTPRYLIKTRGQQVTLSCSPISGHRSVSWYQQTPGQGLQFLFEYFSETQRNKGNFPGRFSGRQFSNSRSEMNVSTLELGDSALYLCASSPRVGGTTSEQYFGPGTRLTVT.

J is TRBJ2-1 and V is TRBV6-5; 11 positions agree with TRBD2. There are 16 residues in the CDR3. Trimming took 0 bases from V and 10 from J; bases not matched to a gene: 8. Germline CDR1 reads MNHEY; CDR2 reads SVGAGI. The CDR3 sequence: CASSYSILAGEQEQFF. The DNA of the CDR3 is TGTGCCAGCAGTTACTCGATACTAGCGGGAGAGCAGGAGCAGTTCTTC.

This clone was seen more than once but under ten times. V gene TRBV4-1 combines with J gene TRBJ1-6; 10 nucleotides line up with TRBD1. The germline V gene has CDR1 MGHRA and CDR2 YSYEKL. The CDR3 loop spans 17 amino acids. J was trimmed by 10 bases and V by 4 bases; bases with no gene match: 13. CDR3: CASSPYEPGTGVSPLHF. Here the CDR3 DNA reads TGCGCCAGCAGCCCCTACGAGCCCGGGACAGGGGTCTCACCCCTCCACTTT.

This sequence joins TRBV18 and TRBJ1-6, with D unclear. This CDR3 has 13 residues. The V gene lost 3 bases and the J gene lost 13 bases, with 13 bases spanning the gap. Germline loops: CDR1 KGHSH, CDR2 LQKENI. Written as DNA, the CDR3 is TGTGCCAGCTCACCCGATATCGGGGAGCCCCTCCACTTT. Translation: CASSPDIGEPLHF.

This clone has a handful of counts. CDR3 nucleotide sequence: TGCGCCAGCAGTCGCACAGGGGACGGAAACACCATATATTTT. Its translation is CASSRTGDGNTIYF. The chain is built from TRBV5-1 and TRBJ1-3; TRBD1 matches 7 bases. Per germline, CDR1 SGHRS and CDR2 YFSETQ. J lost 4 bases, V lost 5 bases, and 6 bases had no gene match. The CDR3 runs to 14 residues.

The CDR3 protein is CASSKWYRNTEAFF. CDR3 DNA: TGTGCCAGTAGTAAGTGGTACCGCAACACTGAAGCTTTCTTT. The V gene is TRBV19, the J gene TRBJ1-1; D gene ambiguous. The CDR3 spans 14 residues. V shed 4 bases and J shed 2 bases, with 11 bases lying between them. Germline V gene data show CDR1 as LNHDA and CDR2 as SQIVND (reference sequence).

On this clone: Relative to the germline gene, one junction end is altered; a read error may explain this. CDR3 DNA sequence: TGTGCCAGCAGCGTAGGTAGCTCCGACAATGAGCAGTTCTTC. It yields the protein CASSVGSSDNEQFF. The chain links TRBV9 to TRBJ2-1; no clear D. The CDR3 extends over 14 amino acids. CDR1 and CDR2 from the germline V gene are SGDLS and YYNGEE.

The gene calls are TRBV2 and TRBJ2-7, with D hard to call. The length of the CDR3 is 13 residues. The germline CDR1 and CDR2 sequences are SNHLY and FYNNEI. V dropped 7 bases and J dropped 6 bases, with 16 bases sitting between them. For the CDR3, the DNA is TGTGCCAGCAAGGTTAGCAGCCCCACCGAGCAGTACTTC. Encoded protein: CASKVSSPTEQYF.

The chain uses TRBV28 and TRBJ1-5; D remains ambiguous. The germline V gene encodes CDR1 MDHEN and CDR2 SYDVKM. Deletions cut 6 bases from V and 7 bases from J, with 19 bases between. The CDR3 is 15 residues long. Here the CDR3 reads CASSLPRIGGQPQHF. The CDR3 DNA reads TGTGCCAGCAGCCTCCCACGAATAGGCGGCCAGCCCCAGCATTTT.

The rearrangement links TRBV7-9 to TRBJ1-4; no clear D gene. Per germline, CDR1 SEHNR and CDR2 FQNEAQ (reference sequence). Trimming shortened V by 5 bases and J by 8 bases, and 9 bases separated the two germline ends. CDR3 length: 12 amino acids. CDR3 bases: TGTGCCAGCAGCACGGTAGGAGAAAAACTGTTTTTT. Protein: CASSTVGEKLFF. Complete variable domain (other parts from reference TRBV7-9 and TRBJ1-4): DTGVSQNPRHKITKRGQNVTFRCDPISEHNRLYWYRQTLGQGPEFLTYFQNEAQLEKSRLLSDRFSAERPKGSFSTLEIQRTEQGDSAMYLCASSTVGEKLFFGSGTQLSVL.